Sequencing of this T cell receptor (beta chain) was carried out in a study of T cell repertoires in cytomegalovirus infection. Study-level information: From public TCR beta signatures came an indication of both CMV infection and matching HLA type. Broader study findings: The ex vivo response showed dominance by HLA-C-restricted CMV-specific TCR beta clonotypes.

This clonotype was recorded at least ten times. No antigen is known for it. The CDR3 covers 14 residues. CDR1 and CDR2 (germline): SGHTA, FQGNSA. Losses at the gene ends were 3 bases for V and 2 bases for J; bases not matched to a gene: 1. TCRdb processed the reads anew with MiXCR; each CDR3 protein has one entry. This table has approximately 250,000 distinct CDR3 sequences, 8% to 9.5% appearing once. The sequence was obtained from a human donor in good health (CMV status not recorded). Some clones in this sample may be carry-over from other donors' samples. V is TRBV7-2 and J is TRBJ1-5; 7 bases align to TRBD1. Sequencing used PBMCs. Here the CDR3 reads CASSFGQGNQPQHF. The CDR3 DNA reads TGTGCCAGCAGCTTTGGACAGGGCAATCAGCCCCAGCATTTT.